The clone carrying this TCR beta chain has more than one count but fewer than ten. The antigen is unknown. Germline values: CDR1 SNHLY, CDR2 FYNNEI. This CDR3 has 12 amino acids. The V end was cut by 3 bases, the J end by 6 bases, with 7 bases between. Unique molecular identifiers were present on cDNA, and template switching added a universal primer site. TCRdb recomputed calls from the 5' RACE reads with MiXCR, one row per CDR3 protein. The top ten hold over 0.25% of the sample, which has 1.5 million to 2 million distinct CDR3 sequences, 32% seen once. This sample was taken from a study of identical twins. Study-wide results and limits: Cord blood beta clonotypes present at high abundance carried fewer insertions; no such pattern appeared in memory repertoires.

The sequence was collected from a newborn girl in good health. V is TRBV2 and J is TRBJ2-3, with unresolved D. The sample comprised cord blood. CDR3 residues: CASSDNLDTQYF. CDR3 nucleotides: TGTGCCAGCAGTGATAACCTGGATACGCAGTATTTT.